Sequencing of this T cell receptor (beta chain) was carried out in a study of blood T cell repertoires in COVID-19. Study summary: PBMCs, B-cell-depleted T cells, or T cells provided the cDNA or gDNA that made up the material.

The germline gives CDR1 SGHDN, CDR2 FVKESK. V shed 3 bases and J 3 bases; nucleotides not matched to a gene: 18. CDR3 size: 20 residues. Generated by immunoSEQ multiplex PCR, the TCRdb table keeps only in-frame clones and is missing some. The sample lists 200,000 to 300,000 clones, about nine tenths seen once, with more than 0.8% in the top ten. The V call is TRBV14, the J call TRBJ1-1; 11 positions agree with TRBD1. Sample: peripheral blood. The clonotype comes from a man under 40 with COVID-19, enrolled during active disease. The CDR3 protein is CASSQRTGGVFSQPDTEAFF. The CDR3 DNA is TGTGCCAGCAGCCAGAGGACAGGGGGCGTTTTTAGCCAACCGGACACTGAAGCTTTCTTT.